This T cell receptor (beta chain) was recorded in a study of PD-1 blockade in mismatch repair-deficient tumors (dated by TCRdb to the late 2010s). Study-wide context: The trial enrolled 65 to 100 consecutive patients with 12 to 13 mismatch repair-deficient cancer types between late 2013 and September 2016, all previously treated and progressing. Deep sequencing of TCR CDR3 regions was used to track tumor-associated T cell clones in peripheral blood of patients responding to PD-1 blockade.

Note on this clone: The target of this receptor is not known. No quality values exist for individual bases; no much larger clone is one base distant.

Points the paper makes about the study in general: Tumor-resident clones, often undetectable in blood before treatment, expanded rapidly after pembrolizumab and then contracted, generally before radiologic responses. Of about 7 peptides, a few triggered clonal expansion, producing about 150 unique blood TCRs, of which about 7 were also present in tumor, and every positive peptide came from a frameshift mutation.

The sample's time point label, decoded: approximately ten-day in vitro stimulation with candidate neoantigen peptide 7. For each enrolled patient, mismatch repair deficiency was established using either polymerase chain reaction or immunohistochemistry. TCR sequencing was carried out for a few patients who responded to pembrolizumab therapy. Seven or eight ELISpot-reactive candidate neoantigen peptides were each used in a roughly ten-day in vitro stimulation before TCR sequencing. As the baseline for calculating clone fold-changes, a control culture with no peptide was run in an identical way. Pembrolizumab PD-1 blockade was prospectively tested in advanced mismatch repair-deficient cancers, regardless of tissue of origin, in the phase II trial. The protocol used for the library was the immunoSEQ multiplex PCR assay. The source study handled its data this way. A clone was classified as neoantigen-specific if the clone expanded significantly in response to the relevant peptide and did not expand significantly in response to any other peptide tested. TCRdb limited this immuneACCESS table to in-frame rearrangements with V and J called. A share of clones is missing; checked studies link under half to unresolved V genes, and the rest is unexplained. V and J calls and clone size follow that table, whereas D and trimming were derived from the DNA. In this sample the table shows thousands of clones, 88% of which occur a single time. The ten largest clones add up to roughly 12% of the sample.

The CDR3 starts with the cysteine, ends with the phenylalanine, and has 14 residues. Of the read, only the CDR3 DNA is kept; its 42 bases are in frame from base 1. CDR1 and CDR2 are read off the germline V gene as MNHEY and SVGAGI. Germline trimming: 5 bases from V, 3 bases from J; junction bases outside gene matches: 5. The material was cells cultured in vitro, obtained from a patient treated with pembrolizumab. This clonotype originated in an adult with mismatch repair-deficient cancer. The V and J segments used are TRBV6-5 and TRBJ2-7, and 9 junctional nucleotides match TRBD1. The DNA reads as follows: TGTGCCAGCAGTCCGGGACAGGGCCTCTACGAGCAGTACTTC. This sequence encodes CASSPGQGLYEQYF.